These 23 T cell receptor beta chains were sequenced from one sample in a study of low-dose radiotherapy and immunotherapy resistance in tumors. TRAV and TRBV primers primed cDNA for both TCRalpha and TCRbeta. The TCRs were subjected to amplification over approximately 20 PCR cycles employing a constant-region primer in conjunction with a V-primer adapter. TCRdb processed the reads anew with MiXCR; each CDR3 protein has one entry. The sample has around 80,000 distinct CDR3 sequences; about 17% are singletons. As for time point: after trial treatment. Regarding treatment: LDRT plus nivolumab, ipilimumab, low-dose cyclophosphamide and aspirin (RACIN trial). This specimen consisted of PBMCs, obtained after low-dose radiotherapy plus immunotherapy. All receptors derive from a male donor with prostate cancer.

This clonotype was detected many times. The chain has TRBV5-5 and TRBJ2-1; 7 nucleotides match TRBD2. J was trimmed by 8 bases and V by 5 bases; bases with no gene match: 13. The germline gives CDR1 SGHKS, CDR2 YYEKEE (reference sequence). This CDR3 has 15 amino acids. This CDR3 reads CASSLLGGSVDEQFF. In nucleotides, the CDR3 is TGTGCCAGCAGTTTGCTTGGCGGGAGCGTGGATGAGCAGTTCTTC.

This clonotype was recorded many times. V is TRBV11-3 and J is TRBJ2-1; 9 nucleotides agree with TRBD1. This CDR3 spans 15 amino acids. The germline CDR1 and CDR2 sequences are SGHNT and YENEEA. After removal of 4 bases from V and 9 bases from J, the junction contained 10 bases not matched to a gene. CDR3 sequence: CASSYDRGADGEQFF. The CDR3 nucleotides read TGTGCCAGCAGCTATGACAGGGGGGCGGACGGTGAGCAGTTCTTC.

CDR3 amino acids: CATSRDQPRDRHLAKNIQYF. The CDR3 DNA reads TGTGCCACCAGCAGAGACCAGCCGCGGGACAGACATCTAGCCAAAAACATTCAGTACTTC. This rearrangement joins TRBV15 to TRBJ2-4, with D possibly matching TRBD1 (7 bases). The CDR3 extends over 20 amino acids. The V gene's germline CDR1 is LNHNV and CDR2 YYDKDF (reference sequence). Trimming shortened V by 0 bases and J by 0 bases, and 21 bases separated the two germline ends. The whole variable domain, remainder taken from reference TRBV15 and TRBJ2-4, is DAMVIQNPRYQVTQFGKPVTLSCSQTLNHNVMYWYQQKSSQAPKLLFHYYDKDFNNEADTPDNFQSRRPNTSFCFLDIRSPGLGDTAMYLCATSRDQPRDRHLAKNIQYFGAGTRLSVL.

This clonotype showed up many times. V is TRBV6-2 or TRBV6-3 and J is TRBJ1-5; unclear D gene. The CDR3 loop spans 16 amino acids. Germline lookup yields CDR1 MNHEY and CDR2 SVGEGT. The ends were cut back, 6 bases at V and 0 bases at J, with 15 bases in the middle. CDR3 bases: TGTGCCAGCAGGCGACGGACGGATAATAGCAATCAGCCCCAGCATTTT. This translates into CASRRRTDNSNQPQHF.

The sample holds many counts of this clonotype. The J gene is TRBJ2-3, the V gene TRBV7-3, with a possible D match to TRBD2 (5 bases). Trimming pared 5 bases from V and 4 bases from J, leaving 13 bases between. Germline V gene lookup returns CDR1 SGHTA and CDR2 FQGTGA. The CDR3 totals 14 residues. The CDR3 region is CASSRAAGSDTQYF. For the CDR3, the DNA is TGTGCCAGCAGCCGCGCGGCGGGTTCAGATACGCAGTATTTT.

This clonotype was detected once. This likely stems from a read error, as it lies one base from a far larger clone. The chain couples TRBV6-6 to TRBJ2-7; TRBD1 matches at 9 bases. V lost 6 bases and J lost 1; bases outside the gene matches: 7. Germline values: CDR1 MNHNY, CDR2 SVGAGI (reference sequence). The CDR3 is made up of 15 amino acids. CDR3 sequence: CASRVGQGSSYEQYF. The CDR3 DNA reads TGTGCCAGCAGAGTGGGACAGGGTTCTTCCTACGAGCAGTACTTC.

This chain joins TRBV4-1 and TRBJ2-7; 8 nucleotides align to TRBD1. The CDR3 runs 16 residues. V shed 2 bases, J shed 4 bases, and the junction held 10 bases outside the gene matches. Germline V CDR1 and CDR2: MGHRA, YSYEKL. Here the CDR3 reads CASSQSKNRGSYEQYF. The CDR3 nucleotides read TGCGCCAGCAGCCAAAGTAAAAACAGGGGGTCGTACGAGCAGTACTTC.

The rearrangement uses TRBV19 and TRBJ2-1; D call uncertain. The CDR3 is 14 amino acids. V gave up 1 base and J gave up 7 bases, with 11 bases separating them. CDR1 is LNHDA, CDR2 SQIVND, per germline (reference sequence). The CDR3 loop is CASSIVNSNNEQFF. The CDR3 bases are TGTGCCAGTAGTATAGTCAACAGTAATAATGAGCAGTTCTTC.

This clonotype was detected ten times or more. The V call is TRBV28, the J call TRBJ2-2, with 9 positions matching TRBD2. This CDR3 has 17 residues. Germline-derived CDR1 and CDR2 are MDHEN and SYDVKM. V trimming: 6 bases; J trimming: 7 bases; junction bases outside the gene matches: 15. The CDR3 coding sequence is TGTGCCAGCAGCCCCGTTGTGGCGGGAGGGCATAACGGGGAGCTGTTTTTT. This encodes CASSPVVAGGHNGELFF.

This clonotype has at least ten counts. The CDR3 loop reads CSAALNTEAFF. The CDR3 DNA reads TGCAGCGCCGCCTTGAACACTGAAGCTTTCTTT. The chain employs TRBV29-1 and TRBJ1-1, with D hard to call. The V end was cut by 7 bases, the J end by 0 bases, with 6 bases between. From germline, CDR1 is SQVTM and CDR2 ANQGSEA. CDR3 length equals 11 residues.

This clonotype was recorded at least ten times. The chain carries TRBV5-6 and TRBJ2-1, with 8 bases lining up with TRBD1. CDR1 and CDR2 from the germline V gene are SGHDT and YYEEEE. V lost 1 base to trimming and J lost 6 bases; unmatched junction nucleotides: 6. The CDR3 is made up of 15 amino acids. The CDR3 DNA reads TGTGCCAGCAGCTTGACAGGGGGAATTAGCAATGAGCAGTTCTTC. Protein product: CASSLTGGISNEQFF.

The table lists this clonotype with many counts. This chain joins TRBV7-8 and TRBJ2-2; a weak D match, TRBD2 (5 bases). Deletions cut 1 base from V and 7 bases from J, with 16 bases between. The germline V gene has CDR1 SGHVS and CDR2 FQNEAQ. The CDR3 has 16 residues. As DNA, the CDR3 is TGTGCCAGCAGCTTAGACGGTGGGAGTTATGGCGGGGAGCTGTTTTTT. Translation gives CASSLDGGSYGGELFF.

In this sample, this clonotype turned up many times. V and J are TRBV13 and TRBJ2-3; 9 bases fit TRBD2. There are 16 residues in the CDR3. Germline-derived CDR1 and CDR2 are PRHDT and FYEKMQ (reference sequence). V dropped 2 bases and J dropped 3; count of bases not matched to a gene: 6. For the CDR3, the DNA is TGTGCCAGCAGCTTACCCACGCGGGAGGGAACAGATACGCAGTATTTT. Amino acids: CASSLPTREGTDTQYF.

This clonotype was observed many times. The chain's CDR3 is CSVRLLAETDNEQFF. The CDR3 nucleotides are TGCAGCGTTAGACTGCTAGCGGAGACTGACAATGAGCAGTTCTTC. The V gene is TRBV29-1, the J gene TRBJ2-1; 7 bases fit TRBD2. V was clipped by 5 bases and J by 5 bases; unmatched bases: 12. Germline V gene lookup returns CDR1 SQVTM and CDR2 ANQGSEA. CDR3 length: 15 residues.

This clonotype was seen many times. The chain couples TRBV10-3 to TRBJ2-1; 14 nucleotides agree with TRBD2. The ends lost 0 bases at V and 6 bases at J; junction bases unmatched: 4. From germline, CDR1 is ENHRY and CDR2 SYGVKD. This CDR3 comprises 17 residues. CDR3 nucleotide sequence: TGTGCCATCAGTGAGTCGCCGGGACTAGCGGGAGCCAATGAGCAGTTCTTC. It translates to CAISESPGLAGANEQFF.

This clonotype was counted ten times or more. The chain carries TRBV30 and TRBJ2-3; D might be TRBD1 (6 bases). Trimming cost V 0 bases and J 3 bases, with 13 bases left between them. The germline gives CDR1 GTSNPN, CDR2 SVGIG (reference sequence). The CDR3 runs to 15 residues. CDR3 sequence reads: CAWSVLYRVTDTQYF. CDR3 nucleotides: TGTGCCTGGAGTGTACTGTACAGGGTGACAGATACGCAGTATTTT.

This clonotype showed up many times. V usage is TRBV30 and J usage is TRBJ1-5; no definite D call. This CDR3 is 14 amino acids long. V lost 2 bases to trimming and J lost 3 bases, with 11 bases between them. Per the germline V gene, CDR1 is GTSNPN and CDR2 is SVGIG (reference sequence). CDR3 DNA: TGTGCCTGGAGTCGAGGCAGCAACAATCAGCCCCAGCATTTT. Translation: CAWSRGSNNQPQHF.

The table lists this clonotype with many counts. The chain recombines TRBV5-5 with TRBJ2-7, with 14 bases matching TRBD2. The V and J ends lost 4 bases and 7 bases, in that order; junction bases with no gene match: 13. From germline, CDR1 is SGHKS and CDR2 YYEKEE (reference sequence). The CDR3 runs 17 residues. This CDR3 is CASSNLYPGLAGDEQYF. The CDR3 DNA reads as TGTGCCAGCAGCAATTTGTATCCGGGACTAGCGGGAGATGAGCAGTACTTC. Based on the CDR3 plus reference TRBV5-5 and TRBJ2-7, the full variable domain is DAGVTQSPTHLIKTRGQQVTLRCSPISGHKSVSWYQQVLGQGPQFIFQYYEKEERGRGNFPDRFSARQFPNYSSELNVNALLLGDSALYLCASSNLYPGLAGDEQYFGPGTRLTVT.

This clonotype has a count of ten or more. The rearrangement links TRBV28 to TRBJ1-2, with unresolved D. Trimming took off 6 bases at V and 8 bases at J, with 10 bases between the two ends. The CDR3 has 11 residues. Germline V gives CDR1 MDHEN, CDR2 SYDVKM. In DNA, the CDR3 is TGTGCCAGCAGCCGGCTCGGGGGCTACACCTTC. It translates to CASSRLGGYTF.

The genes are TRBV10-3 and TRBJ2-2, with 10 bases lining up with TRBD1. This CDR3 comprises 15 residues. With V trimmed by 5 bases and J by 6 bases, 6 bases remained unmatched. CDR1 and CDR2 (germline): ENHRY, SYGVKD. As DNA, the CDR3 is TGTGCCATCAGTTTCACCGGGACAGGGGCCGGGGAGCTGTTTTTT. Its protein product is CAISFTGTGAGELFF.

This clonotype was recorded many times. The V call is TRBV2, the J call TRBJ2-2; 10 nucleotides match TRBD1. The CDR3 has 14 amino acids. The V segment lost 9 bases and the J segment 3 bases; nucleotides outside the gene matches: 4. The germline CDR1 and CDR2 sequences are SNHLY and FYNNEI. The CDR3 nucleotides are TGTGCCAGTACGACAGGGGGCTACACCGGGGAGCTGTTTTTT. Its protein is CASTTGGYTGELFF.

The V call is TRBV28, the J call TRBJ2-1; 9 bases fit TRBD2. Germline CDR1 MDHEN, CDR2 SYDVKM. J was trimmed by 9 bases and V by 2 bases; bases with no gene match: 11. The CDR3 is 16 amino acids. This CDR3 reads CASSLTAGGPSGEQFF. As DNA, the CDR3 is TGTGCCAGCAGTTTAACGGCGGGAGGGCCTTCGGGTGAGCAGTTCTTC.

In regard to this clonotype: A read error is likely here: a far larger clone is one base away. V usage is TRBV28 and J usage is TRBJ2-7; D is unresolved. The ends were cut back, 3 bases at V and 7 bases at J, with 10 bases in the middle. The CDR3 spans 12 residues. Per germline, CDR1 MDHEN and CDR2 SYDVKM. The CDR3 spells CASSFVQREQYF. The DNA of the CDR3 is TGTGCCAGCAGTTTCGTACAGCGTGAGCAGTACTTC.